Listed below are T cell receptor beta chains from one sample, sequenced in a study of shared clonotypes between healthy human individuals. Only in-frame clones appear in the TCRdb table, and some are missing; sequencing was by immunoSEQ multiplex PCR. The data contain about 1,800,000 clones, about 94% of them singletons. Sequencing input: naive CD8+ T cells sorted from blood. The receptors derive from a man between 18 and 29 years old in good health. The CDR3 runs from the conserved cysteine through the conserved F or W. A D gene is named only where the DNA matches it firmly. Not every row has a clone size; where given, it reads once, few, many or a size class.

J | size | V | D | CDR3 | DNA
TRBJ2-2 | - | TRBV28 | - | CASSFFDTGELFF | TGTGCCAGCAGTTTTTTTGACACCGGGGAGCTGTTTTTT
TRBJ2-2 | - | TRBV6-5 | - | CASSYTGTGGELFF | TGTGCCAGCAGTTATACGGGAACGGGCGGGGAGCTGTTTTTT
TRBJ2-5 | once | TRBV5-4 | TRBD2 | CASSLGTGGPVETQYF | TGTGCCAGCAGCTTGGGAACGGGAGGCCCTGTGGAGACCCAGTACTTC
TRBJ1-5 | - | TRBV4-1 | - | CASSQAQGGQPQHF | TGCGCCAGCAGCCAAGCCCAGGGAGGACAGCCCCAGCATTTT
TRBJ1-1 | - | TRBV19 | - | CASSTPDRTLNTEAFF | TGTGCCAGTAGTACCCCCGACAGGACCCTAAACACTGAAGCTTTCTTT
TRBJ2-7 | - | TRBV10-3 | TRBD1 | CAISGGEDRGSYEQYF | TGTGCCATCAGTGGGGGCGAGGACAGGGGTTCCTACGAGCAGTACTTC
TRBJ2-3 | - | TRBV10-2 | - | CASSVLQWDTQYF | TGCGCCAGCAGTGTTTTGCAATGGGATACGCAGTATTTT
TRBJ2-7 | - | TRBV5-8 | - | CASSLTTADLYEQYF | TGTGCCAGCAGCTTGACGACAGCGGACCTCTACGAGCAGTACTTC
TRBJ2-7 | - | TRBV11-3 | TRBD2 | CASSLDGEGYEQYF | TGTGCCAGCAGCTTAGACGGGGAGGGCTACGAGCAGTACTTC
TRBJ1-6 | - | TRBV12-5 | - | CASGVGTPLHF | TGTGCTAGTGGTGTCGGTACACCCCTCCACTTT